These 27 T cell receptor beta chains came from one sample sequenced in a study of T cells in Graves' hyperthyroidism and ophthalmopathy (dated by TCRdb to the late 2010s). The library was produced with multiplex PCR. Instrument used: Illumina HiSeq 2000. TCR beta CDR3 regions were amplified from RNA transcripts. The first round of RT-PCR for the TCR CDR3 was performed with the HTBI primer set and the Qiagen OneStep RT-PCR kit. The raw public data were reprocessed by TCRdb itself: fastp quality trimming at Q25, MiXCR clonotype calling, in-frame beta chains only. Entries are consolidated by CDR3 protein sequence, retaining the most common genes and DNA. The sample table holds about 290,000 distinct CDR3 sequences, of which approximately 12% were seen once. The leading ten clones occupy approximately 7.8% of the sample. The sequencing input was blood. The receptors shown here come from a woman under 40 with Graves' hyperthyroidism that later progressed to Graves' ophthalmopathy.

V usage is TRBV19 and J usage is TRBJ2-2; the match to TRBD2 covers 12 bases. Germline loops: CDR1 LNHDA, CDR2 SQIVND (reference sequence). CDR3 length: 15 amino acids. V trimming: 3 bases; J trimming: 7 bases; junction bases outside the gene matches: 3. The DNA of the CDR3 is TGTGCCAGTAGTATTGAGACTAGCGGGAGCGGGGAGCTGTTTTTT. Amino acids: CASSIETSGSGELFF.

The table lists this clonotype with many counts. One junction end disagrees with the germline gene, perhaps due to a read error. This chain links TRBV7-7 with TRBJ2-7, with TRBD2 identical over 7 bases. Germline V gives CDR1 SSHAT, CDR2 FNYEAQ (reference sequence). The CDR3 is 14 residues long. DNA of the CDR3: TGTGCTAGCAGCGTGGGCAGCGGGAATTACGAGCAGTACTTC. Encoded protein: CASSVGSGNYEQYF.

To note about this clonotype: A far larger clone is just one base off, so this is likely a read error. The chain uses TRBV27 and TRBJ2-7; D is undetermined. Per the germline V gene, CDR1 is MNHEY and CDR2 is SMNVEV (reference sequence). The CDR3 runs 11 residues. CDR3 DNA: TGTGCCAGCAGATCTTCCTGCGAGCAGTACTTC. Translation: CASRSSCEQYF.

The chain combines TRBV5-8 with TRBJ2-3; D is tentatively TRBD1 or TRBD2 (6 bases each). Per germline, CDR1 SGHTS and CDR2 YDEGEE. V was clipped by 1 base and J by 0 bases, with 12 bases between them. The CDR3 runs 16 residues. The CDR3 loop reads CASSLIGGSSTDTQYF. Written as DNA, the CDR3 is TGTGCCAGCAGCTTGATCGGGGGCTCGAGCACAGATACGCAGTATTTT.

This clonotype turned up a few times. CDR3 bases: TGTGCCAGCAGCGTCGGACAGCACTACGAGCAGTACTTC. Translating it yields CASSVGQHYEQYF. The chain couples TRBV9 to TRBJ2-7, with D possibly TRBD1 on 6 matching bases. Germline V lookup: CDR1 SGDLS, CDR2 YYNGEE. The CDR3 runs to 13 residues. V was shortened by 2 bases and J by 3 bases, with 9 bases between the two germline ends.

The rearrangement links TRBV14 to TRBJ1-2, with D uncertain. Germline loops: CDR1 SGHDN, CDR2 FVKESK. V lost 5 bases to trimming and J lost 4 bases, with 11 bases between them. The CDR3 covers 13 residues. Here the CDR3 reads CASSVSSSYGYTF. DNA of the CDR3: TGTGCCAGCAGCGTGTCGTCCAGCTATGGCTACACCTTC.

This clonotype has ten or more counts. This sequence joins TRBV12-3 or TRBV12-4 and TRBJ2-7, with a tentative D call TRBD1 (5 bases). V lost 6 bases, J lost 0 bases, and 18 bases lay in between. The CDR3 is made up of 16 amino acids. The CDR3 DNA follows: TGTGCCAGCAGCAGGGTCGTGTTTTCGAGCTCCTACGAGCAGTACTTC. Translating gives CASSRVVFSSSYEQYF.

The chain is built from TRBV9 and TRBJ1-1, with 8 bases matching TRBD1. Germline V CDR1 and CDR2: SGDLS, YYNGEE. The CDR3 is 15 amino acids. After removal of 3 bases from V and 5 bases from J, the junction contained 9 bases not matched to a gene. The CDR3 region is CASSDTGTGRTEAFF. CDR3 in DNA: TGTGCCAGCAGCGATACCGGGACAGGACGTACTGAAGCTTTCTTT.

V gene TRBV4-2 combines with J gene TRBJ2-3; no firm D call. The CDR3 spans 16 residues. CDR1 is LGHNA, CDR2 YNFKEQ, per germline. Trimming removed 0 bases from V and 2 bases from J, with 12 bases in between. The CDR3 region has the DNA TGTGCCAGCAGCCAAGATCTTGCCAGTAACACAGATACGCAGTATTTT. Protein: CASSQDLASNTDTQYF.

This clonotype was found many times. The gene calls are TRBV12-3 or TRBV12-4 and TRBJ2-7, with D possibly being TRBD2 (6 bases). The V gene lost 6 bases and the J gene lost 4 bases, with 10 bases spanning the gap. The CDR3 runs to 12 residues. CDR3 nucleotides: TGTGCCAGCAGAGGAAGCGGGTACGAGCAGTACTTC. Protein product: CASRGSGYEQYF.

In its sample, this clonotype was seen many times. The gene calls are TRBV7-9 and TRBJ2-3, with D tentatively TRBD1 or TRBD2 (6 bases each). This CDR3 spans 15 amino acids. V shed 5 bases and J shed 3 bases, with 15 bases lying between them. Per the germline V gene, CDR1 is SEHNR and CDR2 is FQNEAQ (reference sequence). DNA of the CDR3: TGTGCCAGCAGCCTAGATGGGGGGCCGACAGATACGCAGTATTTT. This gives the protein CASSLDGGPTDTQYF. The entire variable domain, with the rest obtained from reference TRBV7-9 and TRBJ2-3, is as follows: DTGVSQNPRHKITKRGQNVTFRCDPISEHNRLYWYRQTLGQGPEFLTYFQNEAQLEKSRLLSDRFSAERPKGSFSTLEIQRTEQGDSAMYLCASSLDGGPTDTQYFGPGTRLTVL.

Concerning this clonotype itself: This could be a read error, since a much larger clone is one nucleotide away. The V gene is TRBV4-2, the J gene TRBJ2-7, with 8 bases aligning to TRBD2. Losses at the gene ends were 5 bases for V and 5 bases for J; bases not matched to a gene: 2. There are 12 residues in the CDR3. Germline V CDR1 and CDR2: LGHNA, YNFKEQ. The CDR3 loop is CASSSSGDEQYF. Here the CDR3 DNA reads TGTGCCAGCAGCAGTAGCGGGGACGAGCAGTACTTC.

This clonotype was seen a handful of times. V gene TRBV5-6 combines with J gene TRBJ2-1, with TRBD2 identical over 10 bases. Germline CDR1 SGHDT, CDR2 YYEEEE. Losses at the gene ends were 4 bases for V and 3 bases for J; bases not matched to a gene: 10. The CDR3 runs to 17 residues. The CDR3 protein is CASSPRIGTSDYNEQFF. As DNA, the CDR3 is TGTGCCAGCAGCCCTCGAATCGGGACTAGCGACTACAATGAGCAGTTCTTC.

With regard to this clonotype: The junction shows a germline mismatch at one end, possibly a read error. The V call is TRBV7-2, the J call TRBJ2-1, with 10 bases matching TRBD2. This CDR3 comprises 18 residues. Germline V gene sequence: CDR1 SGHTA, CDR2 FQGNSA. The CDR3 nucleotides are TGTGCCAGCGGCTTGAACCTACGAGCGGGAGGGTCTTACAATGAGCAGTTCTTC. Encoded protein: CASGLNLRAGGSYNEQFF.

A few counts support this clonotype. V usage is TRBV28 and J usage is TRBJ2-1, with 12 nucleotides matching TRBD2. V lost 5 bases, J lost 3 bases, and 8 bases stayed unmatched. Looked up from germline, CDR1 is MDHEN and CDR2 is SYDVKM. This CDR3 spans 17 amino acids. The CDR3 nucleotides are TGTGCCAGCAGTCCTCCCGGACTAGCGGGGAGCTACAATGAGCAGTTCTTC. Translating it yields CASSPPGLAGSYNEQFF.

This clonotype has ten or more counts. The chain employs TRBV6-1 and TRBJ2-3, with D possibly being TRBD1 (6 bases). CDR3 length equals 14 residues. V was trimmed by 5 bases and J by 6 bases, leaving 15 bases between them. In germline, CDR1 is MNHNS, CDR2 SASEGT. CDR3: CASSLGQLRDTQYF. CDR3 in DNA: TGTGCCAGCAGTCTAGGACAGCTGAGGGATACGCAGTATTTT.

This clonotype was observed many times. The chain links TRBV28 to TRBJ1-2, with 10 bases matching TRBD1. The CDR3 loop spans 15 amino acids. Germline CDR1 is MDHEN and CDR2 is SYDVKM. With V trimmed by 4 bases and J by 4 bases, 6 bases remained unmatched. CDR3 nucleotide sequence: TGTGCCAGCAGTTCAGCCGGGACAGGGGTCTATGGCTACACCTTC. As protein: CASSSAGTGVYGYTF.

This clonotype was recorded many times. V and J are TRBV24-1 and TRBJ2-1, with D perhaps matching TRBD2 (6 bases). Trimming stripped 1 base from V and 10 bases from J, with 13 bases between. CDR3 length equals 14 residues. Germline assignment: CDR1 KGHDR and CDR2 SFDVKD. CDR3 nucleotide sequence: TGTGCCACCAGTGATTTTAACGGAGGGGAAGAGCAGTTCTTC. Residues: CATSDFNGGEEQFF.

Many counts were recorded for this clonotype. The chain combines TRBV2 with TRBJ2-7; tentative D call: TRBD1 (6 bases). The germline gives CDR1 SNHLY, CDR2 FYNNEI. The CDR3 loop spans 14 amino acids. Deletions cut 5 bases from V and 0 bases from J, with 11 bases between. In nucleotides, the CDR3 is TGTGCCAGCAGTTGGCAGGGGAGCTCCTACGAGCAGTACTTC. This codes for CASSWQGSSYEQYF.

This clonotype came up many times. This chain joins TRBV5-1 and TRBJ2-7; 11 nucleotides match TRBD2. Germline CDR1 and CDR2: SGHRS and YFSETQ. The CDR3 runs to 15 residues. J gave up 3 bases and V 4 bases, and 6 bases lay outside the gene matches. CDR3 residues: CASSPTSGNLYEQYF. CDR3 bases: TGCGCCAGCAGCCCGACTAGCGGGAATCTCTACGAGCAGTACTTC.

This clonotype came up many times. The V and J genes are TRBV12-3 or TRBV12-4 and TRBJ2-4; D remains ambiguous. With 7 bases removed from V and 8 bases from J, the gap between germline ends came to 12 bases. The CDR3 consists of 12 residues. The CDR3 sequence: CASIERFDIQYF. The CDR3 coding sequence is TGTGCCAGCATTGAGAGGTTCGACATTCAGTACTTC.

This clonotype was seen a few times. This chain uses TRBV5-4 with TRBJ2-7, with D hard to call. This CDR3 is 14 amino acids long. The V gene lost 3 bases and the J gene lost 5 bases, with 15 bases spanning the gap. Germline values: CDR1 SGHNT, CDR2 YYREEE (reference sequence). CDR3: CASSSRVALDEQYF. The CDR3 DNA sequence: TGTGCCAGCAGCTCCCGAGTAGCTCTGGACGAGCAGTACTTC.

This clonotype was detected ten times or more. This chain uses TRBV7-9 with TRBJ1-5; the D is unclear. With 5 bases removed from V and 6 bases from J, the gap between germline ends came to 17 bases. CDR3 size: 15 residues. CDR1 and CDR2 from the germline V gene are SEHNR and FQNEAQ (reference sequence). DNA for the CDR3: TGTGCCAGCAGCGCCCCCGGGTCTACGCCTCAGCCCCAGCATTTT. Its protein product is CASSAPGSTPQPQHF.

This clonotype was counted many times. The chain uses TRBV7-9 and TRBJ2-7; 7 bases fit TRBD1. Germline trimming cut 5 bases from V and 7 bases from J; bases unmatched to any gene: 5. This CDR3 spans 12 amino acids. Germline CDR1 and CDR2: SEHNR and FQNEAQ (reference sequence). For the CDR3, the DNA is TGTGCCAGCAGCCTAGACAGGGAGGAGCAGTACTTC. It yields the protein CASSLDREEQYF.

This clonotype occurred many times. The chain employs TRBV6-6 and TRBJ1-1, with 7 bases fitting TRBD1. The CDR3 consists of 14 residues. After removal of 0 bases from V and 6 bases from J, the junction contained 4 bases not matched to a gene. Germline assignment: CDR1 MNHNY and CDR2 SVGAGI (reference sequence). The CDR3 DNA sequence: TGTGCCAGCAGTTACTCCACAGGGGTAGCTGAAGCTTTCTTT. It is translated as CASSYSTGVAEAFF.

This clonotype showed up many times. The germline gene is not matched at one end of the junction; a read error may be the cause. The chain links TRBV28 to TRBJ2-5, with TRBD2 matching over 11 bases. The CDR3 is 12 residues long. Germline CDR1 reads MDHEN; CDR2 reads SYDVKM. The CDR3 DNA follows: TGTGCCAGCAGTTCCACTAGCGGGAGTACGCACTTC. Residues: CASSSTSGSTHF.

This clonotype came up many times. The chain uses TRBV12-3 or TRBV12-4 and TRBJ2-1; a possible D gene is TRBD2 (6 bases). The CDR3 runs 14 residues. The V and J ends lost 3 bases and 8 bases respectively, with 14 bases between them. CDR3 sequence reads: CASSLYGSGHEQFF. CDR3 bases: TGTGCCAGCAGTTTGTACGGGAGTGGCCATGAGCAGTTCTTC.